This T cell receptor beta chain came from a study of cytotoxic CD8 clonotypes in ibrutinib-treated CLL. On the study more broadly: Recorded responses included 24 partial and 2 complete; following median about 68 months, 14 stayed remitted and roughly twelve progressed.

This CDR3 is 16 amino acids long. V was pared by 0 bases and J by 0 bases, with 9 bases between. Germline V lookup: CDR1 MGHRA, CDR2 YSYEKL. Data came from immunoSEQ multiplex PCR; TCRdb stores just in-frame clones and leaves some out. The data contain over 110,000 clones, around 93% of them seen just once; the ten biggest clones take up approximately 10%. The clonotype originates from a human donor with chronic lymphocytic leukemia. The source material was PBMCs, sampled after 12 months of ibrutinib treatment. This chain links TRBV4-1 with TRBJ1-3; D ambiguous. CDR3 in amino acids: CASSQDMASSGNTIYF. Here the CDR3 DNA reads TGCGCCAGCAGCCAAGATATGGCCAGCTCTGGAAACACCATATATTTT.